Below are 4 T cell receptor beta chains sequenced from a single sample in a study of T cell responses to AZD1222 COVID-19 vaccine (dated by TCRdb to the early 2020s). The library came from the immunoSEQ multiplex PCR assay. The immuneACCESS repertoire file appears here via TCRdb, limited to in-frame rearrangements. These files lack a portion of the clones; in checked studies, under half of the deficit traces to unresolved V genes, and the cause of the others is not known. For this sample the table gives 90,000 to 150,000 clones, of which roughly 90% were detected only once. About 3.7% of the sample rests with the top ten. The sample's time point label, in plain terms: baseline before first vaccination. The sample in question was peripheral blood, obtained on day 0 of AZD1222 vaccination. The receptors originated from an adult in good health.

The V call is TRBV7-6, the J call TRBJ1-5, with D uncertain. This CDR3 region has 15 residues. Germline assignment: CDR1 SGHVS and CDR2 FNYEAQ. Trimming removed 1 base at V and 2 bases at J, with 9 bases between. The CDR3 protein is CASSLEGFGNQPQHF. Written as DNA, the CDR3 is TGTGCCAGCAGCTTAGAAGGATTTGGCAATCAGCCCCAGCATTTT.

V is TRBV9 and J is TRBJ1-4, with 7 bases matching TRBD1. This CDR3 contains 15 residues. CDR1 SGDLS and CDR2 YYNGEE come from the germline V gene. Unmatched junction bases numbered 9, after V lost 4 bases and J lost 6 bases. Here the CDR3 reads CASSPTGAGYEKLFF. In nucleotides, the CDR3 is TGTGCCAGCAGCCCAACAGGGGCGGGGTATGAAAAACTGTTTTTT.

This sequence joins TRBV5-6 and TRBJ2-5; 10 nucleotides line up with TRBD2. Trimming removed 4 bases from V and 0 bases from J; junction bases left unmatched: 3. Germline V gene sequence: CDR1 SGHDT, CDR2 YYEEEE. This CDR3 comprises 15 residues. This CDR3 is CASSQRGGYQETQYF. DNA of the CDR3: TGTGCCAGCAGCCAGCGGGGGGGTTACCAAGAGACCCAGTACTTC.

The chain couples TRBV7-6 to TRBJ2-1; D is perhaps TRBD2 (6 bases). This CDR3 region has 15 residues. The V gene's germline CDR1 is SGHVS and CDR2 FNYEAQ. V dropped 4 bases and J dropped 5 bases, with 15 bases sitting between them. The CDR3 region is CASSSLANPNNEQFF. CDR3 in DNA: TGTGCCAGCAGCTCCCTAGCGAACCCAAACAATGAGCAGTTCTTC.